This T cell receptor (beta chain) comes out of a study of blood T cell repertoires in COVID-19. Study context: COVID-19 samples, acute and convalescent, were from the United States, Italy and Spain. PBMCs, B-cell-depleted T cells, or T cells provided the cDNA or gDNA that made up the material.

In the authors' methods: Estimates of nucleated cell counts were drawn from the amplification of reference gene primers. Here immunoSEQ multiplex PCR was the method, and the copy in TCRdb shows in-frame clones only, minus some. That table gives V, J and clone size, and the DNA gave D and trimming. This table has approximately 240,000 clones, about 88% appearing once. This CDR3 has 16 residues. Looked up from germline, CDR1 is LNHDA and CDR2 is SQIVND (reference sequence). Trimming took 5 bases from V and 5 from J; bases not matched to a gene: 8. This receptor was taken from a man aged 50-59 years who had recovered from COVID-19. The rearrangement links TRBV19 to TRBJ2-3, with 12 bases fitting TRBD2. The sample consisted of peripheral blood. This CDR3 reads CASSPLTSGSVDTQYF. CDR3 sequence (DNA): TGTGCCAGTAGTCCTCTGACTAGCGGGAGTGTAGATACGCAGTATTTT.